This T cell receptor (beta chain) was sequenced for a study of blood T cell repertoires in COVID-19. Overall study context: There were acute and convalescent COVID-19 samples, and they came from the United States, Italy and Spain.

Assay used: immunoSEQ multiplex PCR; TCRdb lists only in-frame clones, some missing. The sample consists of 95,000 to 120,000 clones, approximately 91% of them appearing once. Deletions cut 0 bases from V and 1 base from J, with 4 bases between. The length of the CDR3 is 13 residues. Germline values: CDR1 SGHRS, CDR2 YFSETQ. The clonotype comes from a woman between 65 and 79 years old who had recovered from COVID-19. Material: peripheral blood. The chain employs TRBV5-1 and TRBJ1-1; no reliable D call. In nucleotides, the CDR3 is TGCGCCAGCAGCTTGGAGCCGAACACTGAAGCTTTCTTT. Translating gives CASSLEPNTEAFF.